Reported below is one T cell receptor beta chain. This clone has more than one count but fewer than ten. Its specific antigen is unknown. Per-nucleotide qualities are absent, and no much larger clonotype sits a single base away. The data derive from a study of shared clonotypes between healthy human individuals (dated by TCRdb to 2018 to 2020). With regard to the full study: The cohort included a few men and two women between 18 and 49 years of age. For each donor, CD4 naive and CD4 memory were each run on three plates, CD8 naive on two plates, and CD8 memory on one plate. Blood TCR repertoires of several healthy adults were deeply sequenced to estimate repertoire size and the extent of clonotype sharing between individuals. To increase sequencing depth and limit assay-specific biases, different laboratories used diverse techniques to prepare libraries and sequence TCR repertoires. Between about 0.85 and 8.9 billion PBMCs per donor were obtained by leukapheresis.

For the CD8 naive samples, CD45RO-negative cells were positively selected for CCR7, yielding a CD45RA+CCR7+ population from which TemRA cells were excluded. The donors were healthy, HIV-negative adults with no recently reported acute infections or vaccinations. Only Caucasian adults living in Nashville, Tennessee, USA were represented among the donors. Blood was collected by leukapheresis, and PBMCs were isolated by Ficoll-Histopaque density gradient centrifugation and then cryopreserved in liquid nitrogen vapor phase. Purity and quantity of every magnetically sorted T cell population were checked by analytical flow cytometry. Each sorted fraction had its genomic DNA isolated and then quantified by UV absorbance on a Nanodrop 2000c. Using the deep immunoSEQ assay, multiplex PCR amplified TCR CDR3 regions from genomic DNA. Extracted genomic DNA from each cell subset was spread evenly across all wells of several immunoSEQ 96-well plates, with each plate serving as a replicate. For sorted subsets, about 200 ng genomic DNA, equal to 30,000 to 35,000 T cell genomes, was loaded into each replicate PCR. Purified libraries were quantified with a Qubit 3.0 fluorometer, sized on a Bioanalyzer 2100, and re-quantified with the KAPA Library Quantification kit. Every immunoSEQ 96-well plate was sequenced on a dedicated single-read 150-cycle Illumina NextSeq 550 flow cell. The original methods were these. Because the immunoSEQ output held only junctional sequences and lacked quality scores, the filtering could not match the filtering applied to full-length reads. To assign V/J genes and CDR3, sequences were annotated using PyIR, a Python wrapper for IgBLAST v1.9, with IMGT germline references. Reads with weak V/J assignments (E-value above 1e-6), missing CDR3, stop codons, out-of-frame junctions, or ambiguous translated residues were removed. A V3J clonotype was defined by an identical inferred V gene, J gene, and CDR3 amino acid sequence. To compute the percentage overlap between repertoires, the number of shared unique clonotypes was divided by the size of the smaller repertoire. Three approaches were used to assess repertoire richness: RTK rarefaction, the Chao1 estimator, and Recon v2.1 estimates of unobserved clonotypes. Generation probabilities were computed with OLGA for all TCRbeta clonotypes obtained by the gDNA method from several donors. The table was pulled from immuneACCESS by TCRdb, which kept in-frame rearrangements only. Such tables lose some clones; where checked, under half of the loss comes from unresolved V genes, and the rest has no known cause. That table is the source of V, J and clone size, and D and trimming were worked out from the DNA. The sample yields over 2 million clones; about 95% were counted once. In total, the top ten clones hold roughly 1.1% of the sample.

The CDR3 spans 15 residues, from the cysteine through the phenylalanine. The sequence is cut down to CDR3 DNA, 45 bases in frame from base 1. CDR1 MGHRA and CDR2 YSYEKL are derived from the germline V gene. Germline trimming: 1 base from V, 6 bases from J; junction bases outside gene matches: 7. General study outcomes and caveats: Even with the large sequencing depth, rarefaction of the sorted-subset datasets indicated that sequencing was incomplete. Naive subsets generally had larger estimated clonotype richness than memory subsets. Compared with non-shared clonotypes, the clonotypes found in all four sorted-subset donors had higher generation probabilities. Sampling was limited to blood, and TCR repertoires in tissue likely differ from TCR repertoires in blood. Pairwise subsampling led to the expectation that sequencing depth would affect the degree of clonotype sharing among donors. Around 5% of naive CD4, around 3.6% of naive CD8, 2.3% of memory CD4, and about 0.4% of memory CD8 clonotypes were shared across a handful of donors. Because the study included only a small number of donors, the genetic and exposure-history diversity represented was limited.

The rearrangement joined TRBV4-1 to TRBJ1-2, with 8 junctional bases fitting TRBD1. The specimen was naive CD8+ T cells sorted from blood. This specimen's cell subset or site label, per the study, means: CD45RA+CCR7+. The receptor was derived from a young man in good health. The CDR3 has the sequence CASSQVQGAQNGYTF. The bases are TGCGCCAGCAGCCAAGTTCAGGGGGCGCAAAATGGCTACACCTTC.